The entry below describes one T cell receptor (beta chain). This CDR3 contains 17 residues. The germline V gene has CDR1 LGHNT and CDR2 FRNRAP. The V and J ends lost 0 bases and 5 bases respectively, with 19 bases between them. This sample stems from a study of T cell changes during pregnancy in multiple sclerosis. TCRdb's table, derived via immunoSEQ multiplex PCR, lists solely in-frame clones and lacks some. The table includes 55,000 to 70,000 clones, 85% to 95% detected once. The chain couples TRBV12-5 to TRBJ1-1; D may be TRBD1 (5 bases). The receptor comes from a female donor in good health, enrolled as a control in a pregnancy study. The source material was CD8+ T cells from peripheral blood mononuclear cells, sampled in the third trimester of pregnancy. The CDR3 DNA is TGTGCTAGTGGTTTGGTTTTAACAAAGGGGAATAATACTGAAGCTTTCTTT. Amino acids: CASGLVLTKGNNTEAFF.